Detailed here is one T cell receptor beta chain. A read error may account for a junction end that differs from germline. By flow cytometry, patients selected for sequencing had shown an expansion of CD8+CD57+ cells. The patients, all of them, had severe acquired aplastic anemia. The study sampled blood from patients who had received no therapy. The data belong to a study of CD8+CD57+ T cells in acquired aplastic anemia. Study at large: CD4+ and CD8+ cells, once sorted, gave DNA averaging 3.2 ug.

CDR3 and TCR beta VDJ profiling relied on a genomic DNA template. TCRdb recomputed calls from the reads with MiXCR, one row per CDR3 protein. The table lists a few hundred thousand distinct CDR3 sequences, 82% of them singletons. Specimen: sorted CD4+, CD8+, or CD8+CD57+ T cells (not recorded which) from PBMCs. This TCR derives from a human donor with aplastic anemia.

The CDR3 nucleotides read TGTGCCAGCAGCTTGGATCGATTAGTTTCACCCCACCCCTTT. It specifies CASSLDRLVSPHPF. This chain uses TRBV7-2 with TRBJ1-6; no definite D call. Germline V gene data show CDR1 as SGHTA and CDR2 as FQGNSA. The CDR3 extends over 14 amino acids.